This TCR beta chain was recovered during a study of identical twins. The sample holds a few counts of this clonotype. Via MiXCR, TCRdb re-called the 5' RACE reads, giving one row per CDR3 protein. The table shows roughly 1.6 million distinct CDR3 sequences, with more than 30% occurring only once. The CDR3 is 14 residues long. CDR1 and CDR2 from the germline V gene are SQVTM and ANQGSEA. V lost 4 bases to trimming and J lost 4 bases, with 16 bases between them. The sequence was obtained from a newborn girl in good health. The chain couples TRBV29-1 to TRBJ1-2, with D possibly TRBD1 on 5 matching bases. The sequencing input was cord blood. The CDR3 here is CSVGYRGLSYGYTF. The CDR3 bases are TGCAGCGTTGGTTACCGGGGCTTAAGCTATGGCTACACCTTC.